This TCR beta chain was sequenced for a study of shared clonotypes between healthy human individuals. The study's findings and limits: Rarefaction showed sorted-subset sequencing was incomplete despite large depth.

In regard to this clone: Its cognate antigen is unknown.

Naive CD8 cells comprised CD45RO-negative, CCR7-positively selected cells, excluding terminally differentiated effector memory CD45RA+ cells. Here immunoSEQ multiplex PCR was the method, and the copy in TCRdb shows in-frame clones only, minus some. The sample has some 2,000,000 clones; about 94% are singletons. This sequence originates from a man in his late teens or twenties in good health. The sample was naive CD8+ T cells sorted from blood.

CDR3 bases: TGTGCCAGCAGCTCCCGGGACAGGGCGGATACGCAGTATTTT. The encoded protein is CASSSRDRADTQYF. The rearrangement links TRBV7-9 to TRBJ2-3; TRBD1 agrees at 9 bases. Looked up from germline, CDR1 is SEHNR and CDR2 is FQNEAQ (reference sequence). V was clipped by 4 bases and J by 6 bases; unmatched bases: 5. The CDR3 runs 14 residues.